The 30 T cell receptor beta chains below all came from one sample that was sequenced in a study of blood T cell repertoires in COVID-19. The assay was immunoSEQ multiplex PCR, and TCRdb's table has in-frame clones only and misses some. The table has fewer than 350,000 clones, 85% seen once. Sequences were obtained from PBMCs or T cells enriched from blood (not recorded which). The receptors were sampled from a woman between 45 and 60 years old who had recovered from COVID-19.

The rearrangement joins TRBV19 to TRBJ1-5; D is perhaps TRBD1 (5 bases). CDR1 is LNHDA, CDR2 SQIVND, per germline (reference sequence). The CDR3 runs to 15 residues. Trimming removed 10 bases at V and 7 bases at J, with 23 bases between. The CDR3 DNA follows: TGTGCCACCAGACGGGGGACCAACCTTTTGCAGCCCCAGCATTTT. Its protein product is CATRRGTNLLQPQHF.

As concerns this clone: The same CDR3 arises from other DNA sequences in this sample as well. The genes are TRBV7-3 and TRBJ2-3; 7 nucleotides agree with TRBD2. Germline lookup yields CDR1 SGHTA and CDR2 FQGTGA. V lost 0 bases, J lost 5 bases, and 2 bases stayed unmatched. The CDR3 is 14 amino acids. CDR3 in DNA: TGTGCCAGCAGCTTAACGGGGGGGAAAGATACGCAGTATTTT. As protein: CASSLTGGKDTQYF.

The genes are TRBV6-5 and TRBJ1-2; no clear D gene. Deletions cut 7 bases from V and 2 bases from J, with 5 bases between. CDR3 length equals 11 residues. Germline V lookup: CDR1 MNHEY, CDR2 SVGAGI. The CDR3 region is CASTMNYGYTF. CDR3 DNA sequence: TGTGCCAGCACAATGAACTATGGCTACACCTTC.

V gene TRBV6-5 combines with J gene TRBJ2-7; D perhaps matches TRBD1 (5 bases). CDR1 is MNHEY and CDR2 is SVGAGI in the germline V gene. The CDR3 is 15 residues long. V shed 7 bases and J shed 6 bases, with 22 bases lying between them. DNA for the CDR3: TGTGCCAGCATCGTCGAGTCGTACATTAGGGGCGAGCAGTACTTC. Its translation is CASIVESYIRGEQYF.

This clone showed up just once. The genes are TRBV29-1 and TRBJ2-5; the match to TRBD1 covers 8 bases. Trimming cost V 7 bases and J 4 bases; bases outside gene matches: 11. Germline assignment: CDR1 SQVTM and CDR2 ANQGSEA. The CDR3 has 14 residues. CDR3 in DNA: TGCAGCGCTATATATTGGACAGGGAGAGAGACCCAGTACTTC. Its translation: CSAIYWTGRETQYF.

This rearrangement joins TRBV5-1 to TRBJ2-2; D is perhaps TRBD1 (6 bases). The CDR3 has 15 amino acids. V dropped 0 bases and J dropped 3 bases, with 9 bases sitting between them. CDR1 and CDR2 from the germline V gene are SGHRS and YFSETQ. The CDR3 coding sequence is TGCGCCAGCAGCTTGGGCCACAGGGACACCGGGGAGCTGTTTTTT. Translation gives CASSLGHRDTGELFF.

The CDR3 DNA reads as TGTGCCAGCAGCGTACAGGGGGCAACCTACAATGAGCAGTTCTTC. It is translated as CASSVQGATYNEQFF. The rearrangement joins TRBV28 to TRBJ2-1; 9 bases match TRBD1. The germline gives CDR1 MDHEN, CDR2 SYDVKM. The CDR3 has 15 amino acids. V shed 6 bases, J shed 2 bases, and the junction held 5 bases outside the gene matches.

This clone was counted once. CDR3 nucleotide sequence: TGTGCCAGCCCCTACGATTCAACTAATGAAAAACTGTTTTTT. It translates to CASPYDSTNEKLFF. The V and J genes are TRBV27 and TRBJ1-4; D unclear. The V and J ends lost 8 bases and 0 bases respectively, with 10 bases between them. The CDR3 is made up of 14 amino acids. Germline CDR1 is MNHEY and CDR2 is SMNVEV (reference sequence).

V usage is TRBV5-1 and J usage is TRBJ2-7; TRBD1 is a possible D gene (5 bases). Looked up from germline, CDR1 is SGHRS and CDR2 is YFSETQ. The CDR3 is 12 amino acids. The V end was cut by 4 bases, the J end by 5 bases, with 10 bases between. CDR3 DNA: TGCGCCAGCAGCACATCAGGGCACGAGCAGTACTTC. Translating it yields CASSTSGHEQYF.

This clone was observed once. CDR3: CASSFGGTGNQPQHF. CDR3 nucleotide sequence: TGTGCCAGCAGTTTCGGGGGTACGGGCAATCAGCCCCAGCATTTT. V usage is TRBV28 and J usage is TRBJ1-5, with TRBD1 as a possible D gene (5 bases). Germline CDR1 MDHEN, CDR2 SYDVKM. The CDR3 totals 15 residues. V was clipped by 3 bases and J by 2 bases, with 11 bases between them.

V is TRBV29-1 and J is TRBJ1-2; 9 bases fit TRBD1. This CDR3 comprises 14 residues. Germline trimming cut 4 bases from V and 5 bases from J; bases unmatched to any gene: 8. Germline values: CDR1 SQVTM, CDR2 ANQGSEA. In DNA form, the CDR3 reads TGCAGCGTTGCCTCGACAGGGGGGAATTATGGCTACACCTTC. Protein: CSVASTGGNYGYTF. The full variable domain, rest sourced from reference TRBV29-1 and TRBJ1-2, is SAVISQKPSRDICQRGTSLTIQCQVDSQVTMMFWYRQQPGQSLTLIATANQGSEATYESGFVIDKFPISRPNLTFSTLTVSNMSPEDSSIYLCSVASTGGNYGYTFGSGTRLTVV.

This chain links TRBV6-5 with TRBJ2-7; TRBD2 matches at 9 bases. This CDR3 is 13 amino acids long. Losses at the gene ends were 6 bases for V and 3 bases for J; bases not matched to a gene: 3. Looked up from germline, CDR1 is MNHEY and CDR2 is SVGAGI. The CDR3 region is CASRLLAGYEQYF. The DNA of the CDR3 is TGTGCCAGCAGGTTACTAGCGGGCTACGAGCAGTACTTC.

In its sample, this clone was seen a few times. This rearrangement joins TRBV5-1 to TRBJ2-1; 10 positions agree with TRBD2. Trimming at V came to 2 bases and at J to 4 bases, leaving 15 bases not matched to a gene. The CDR3 runs to 19 residues. Germline V gene sequence: CDR1 SGHRS, CDR2 YFSETQ. The CDR3 DNA reads as TGCGCCAGCAGCTTCGGACTAGCGGCATCCCTACCGACTTACAATGAGCAGTTCTTC. It specifies CASSFGLAASLPTYNEQFF. Combining the CDR3 with reference TRBV5-1 and TRBJ2-1 gives the whole variable domain KAGVTQTPRYLIKTRGQQVTLSCSPISGHRSVSWYQQTPGQGLQFLFEYFSETQRNKGNFPGRFSGRQFSNSRSEMNVSTLELGDSALYLCASSFGLAASLPTYNEQFFGPGTRLTVL.

This clone was counted only a few times. The chain couples TRBV27 to TRBJ2-1; 12 positions match TRBD2. V lost 2 bases, J lost 6 bases, and 8 bases stayed unmatched. Germline CDR1 MNHEY, CDR2 SMNVEV (reference sequence). CDR3 length equals 17 residues. DNA for the CDR3: TGTGCCAGCAGTTTACGAGGACTAGCGGGAACAGGCAATGAGCAGTTCTTC. This gives the protein CASSLRGLAGTGNEQFF.

The chain employs TRBV11-3 and TRBJ1-1; D gene uncertain. Between the trimmed V and J ends, which lost 2 bases and 5 bases, there was a span of 9 bases. The CDR3 length is 13 residues. Germline lookup yields CDR1 SGHNT and CDR2 YENEEA. The CDR3 sequence: CASSLLSGTEAFF. The CDR3 DNA is TGTGCCAGCAGCTTACTATCGGGAACTGAAGCTTTCTTT.

Note on this clone: Other nucleotide sequences from this sample produce the same CDR3. This rearrangement joins TRBV28 to TRBJ2-7, with a possible D match to TRBD2 (5 bases). Between the trimmed V and J ends, which lost 3 bases and 4 bases, there was a span of 7 bases. In germline, CDR1 is MDHEN, CDR2 SYDVKM. The CDR3 is 12 amino acids. The CDR3 loop reads CASSLPGYEQYF. The DNA for the CDR3 is TGTGCCAGCAGTTTGCCGGGGTACGAGCAGTACTTC.

The chain carries TRBV27 and TRBJ1-1, with TRBD1 matching 9 bases. Germline V gene data show CDR1 as MNHEY and CDR2 as SMNVEV (reference sequence). Trimming at V came to 8 bases and at J to 0 bases, leaving 10 bases not matched to a gene. The CDR3 has 16 residues. CDR3: CASFTGTGPMNTEAFF. CDR3 in DNA: TGTGCCAGCTTCACCGGGACAGGGCCGATGAACACTGAAGCTTTCTTT.

In DNA form, the CDR3 reads TGTGCCAGCAGTCCCACAAGGGGCAATGAGCAGTTCTTC. Protein product: CASSPTRGNEQFF. This chain links TRBV12-3 or TRBV12-4 with TRBJ2-1; a possible D gene is TRBD1 (5 bases). CDR3 length equals 13 residues. The V gene lost 5 bases and the J gene lost 6 bases, with 11 bases spanning the gap.

This clone was found once. The chain recombines TRBV25-1 with TRBJ1-4; D unresolved. V lost 4 bases and J lost 7, with 13 bases in between. CDR3 size: 14 residues. Germline V gene sequence: CDR1 MGHDK, CDR2 SYGVNS. The CDR3 DNA reads TGTGCCAGCAGTGTCACCGGGGAGGGTGAAAAACTGTTTTTT. This translates into CASSVTGEGEKLFF.

Concerning this clone itself: The same CDR3 is also encoded by other DNA sequences in this sample. The V call is TRBV19, the J call TRBJ1-5, with 7 bases fitting TRBD1. CDR1 and CDR2 from the germline V gene are LNHDA and SQIVND (reference sequence). Trimming removed 1 base from V and 2 bases from J; junction bases left unmatched: 2. CDR3 length: 15 residues. The CDR3 loop reads CASSIGTGGNQPQHF. The CDR3 nucleotides are TGTGCCAGTAGTATAGGGACAGGAGGCAATCAGCCCCAGCATTTT.

The chain links TRBV28 to TRBJ1-2; 7 nucleotides align to TRBD1. The germline V gene encodes CDR1 MDHEN and CDR2 SYDVKM. With 8 bases clipped from V and 7 bases from J, the junction kept 13 bases outside the gene matches. This CDR3 has 14 amino acids. DNA of the CDR3: TGTGCCAGCGTTAAGGGACTGACAGGGTTTGGCTACACCTTC. This codes for CASVKGLTGFGYTF.

The CDR3 protein is CASSLEPGGGQPQHF. DNA for the CDR3: TGCGCCAGCAGCTTGGAGCCAGGGGGCGGTCAGCCCCAGCATTTT. This chain connects TRBV5-1 to TRBJ1-5, with TRBD1 identical over 8 bases. CDR1 SGHRS and CDR2 YFSETQ come from the germline V gene. The CDR3 covers 15 residues. V lost 0 bases, J lost 6 bases, and 5 bases stayed unmatched. Variable domain in full (rest from reference TRBV5-1 and TRBJ1-5): KAGVTQTPRYLIKTRGQQVTLSCSPISGHRSVSWYQQTPGQGLQFLFEYFSETQRNKGNFPGRFSGRQFSNSRSEMNVSTLELGDSALYLCASSLEPGGGQPQHFGDGTRLSIL.

V usage is TRBV6-5 and J usage is TRBJ2-3; no definite D call. The ends were cut back, 5 bases at V and 0 bases at J, with 6 bases in the middle. CDR1 and CDR2 from the germline V gene are MNHEY and SVGAGI. The CDR3 totals 13 residues. Written as DNA, the CDR3 is TGTGCCAGCAGTATCATGAGCACAGATACGCAGTATTTT. As protein: CASSIMSTDTQYF.

The chain carries TRBV5-4 and TRBJ2-3, with D perhaps TRBD2 (6 bases). The germline CDR1 and CDR2 sequences are SGHNT and YYREEE (reference sequence). Trimming stripped 4 bases from V and 5 bases from J, with 11 bases between. The CDR3 consists of 13 residues. The CDR3 region has the DNA TGTGCCAGCAGCCGCACCGGGGGAGATACGCAGTATTTT. Encoded protein: CASSRTGGDTQYF.

The CDR3, as DNA: TGTGCCAGCAGGTTACAGGGAATCCAAGAGACCCAGTACTTC. This translates into CASRLQGIQETQYF. This rearrangement joins TRBV5-4 to TRBJ2-5; tentative D call: TRBD1 (6 bases). Germline CDR1 reads SGHNT; CDR2 reads YYREEE (reference sequence). This CDR3 has 14 amino acids. The V end was cut by 5 bases, the J end by 1 base, with 12 bases between.

This sequence joins TRBV5-5 and TRBJ2-3; no firm D call. CDR3 size: 14 residues. The germline CDR1 and CDR2 sequences are SGHKS and YYEKEE (reference sequence). V gave up 2 bases and J gave up 0 bases, with 7 bases separating them. The CDR3 loop is CASSFSRSTDTQYF. CDR3 bases: TGTGCCAGCAGCTTTTCTAGGAGCACAGATACGCAGTATTTT.

This clone was picked up many times. The chain couples TRBV28 to TRBJ2-3; 9 bases align to TRBD2. CDR3 length equals 16 residues. Looked up from germline, CDR1 is MDHEN and CDR2 is SYDVKM. With V trimmed by 6 bases and J by 3 bases, 10 bases remained unmatched. The CDR3 DNA reads as TGTGCCAGCAGACCAGGGACTAGCAAAAGGACAGATACGCAGTATTTT. It is translated as CASRPGTSKRTDTQYF. The full variable domain, rest sourced from reference TRBV28 and TRBJ2-3, is DVKVTQSSRYLVKRTGEKVFLECVQDMDHENMFWYRQDPGLGLRLIYFSYDVKMKEKGDIPEGYSVSREKKERFSLILESASTNQTSMYLCASRPGTSKRTDTQYFGPGTRLTVL.

This sequence joins TRBV11-2 and TRBJ1-4; 8 nucleotides line up with TRBD1. CDR3 length: 15 amino acids. V lost 6 bases to trimming and J lost 7 bases; unmatched junction nucleotides: 10. Per the germline V gene, CDR1 is SGHAT and CDR2 is FQNNGV. DNA of the CDR3: TGTGCCAGCAGTCCTACCGGGACAGGTCTTGAAAAACTGTTTTTT. It translates to CASSPTGTGLEKLFF.

This rearrangement joins TRBV7-9 to TRBJ2-3; D unresolved. The V and J ends lost 5 bases and 1 base respectively, with 13 bases between them. Germline CDR1 and CDR2: SEHNR and FQNEAQ (reference sequence). This CDR3 comprises 15 residues. Here the CDR3 DNA reads TGTGCCAGCAGCCCTCGCGGAGTAGGCACAGATACGCAGTATTTT. The encoded protein is CASSPRGVGTDTQYF.

CDR3 DNA: TGTGCCAGCAGTGAATCAGCAGGGGTCGGCTATGGCTACACCTTC. Encoded protein: CASSESAGVGYGYTF. This chain links TRBV6-1 with TRBJ1-2, with D perhaps TRBD1 (6 bases). The germline gives CDR1 MNHNS, CDR2 SASEGT. The CDR3 has 15 residues. V lost 2 bases and J lost 4, with 14 bases in between.